A selection of T cell receptor beta chains follows, all from one sample in a study of Tregs in tolerant kidney transplant recipients. Here immunoSEQ multiplex PCR was the method, and the copy in TCRdb shows in-frame clones only, minus some. This sample yields about 94,000 clones, of which over 85% are seen a single time; 0.35% to 0.55% belongs to the top ten. The sequenced sample was CD4+ T cells from blood, obtained before the transplant. The receptors derive from a human donor who received a combined kidney and bone marrow transplant. Each CDR3 is given with its conserved first and last residue. D genes are given only for firm matches. Some rows mark clone size as missing; the rest say once, few, many or name a class of expanded clone.

j_call v_call d_call clone_size cdr3_nt cdr3_aa
TRBJ2-3 TRBV12-5 TRBD2 NA TGTGCTAGTGGCGAACTAGCGCGAGGGTCAGATACGCAGTATTTT CASGELARGSDTQYF
TRBJ1-1 TRBV18 NA NA TGTGCCAGCTCACCACGATCACAGGGTTTCACTGAAGCTTTCTTT CASSPRSQGFTEAFF
TRBJ1-1 TRBV14 TRBD1 NA TGTGCCAGCAGTCTTACAGGGGGGACTGAAGCTTTCTTT CASSLTGGTEAFF
TRBJ2-7 TRBV10-3 NA NA TGTGCCATCAGTGAATCTGGGGACATCTACGAGCAGTACTTC CAISESGDIYEQYF
TRBJ1-2 TRBV28 TRBD1 NA TGTGCCAGCAGTTCTCAGGGGGCCGGGGGAAACTATGGCTACACCTTC CASSSQGAGGNYGYTF
TRBJ2-3 TRBV7-2 TRBD2 NA TGTGCCAGCAGCTTAGGGCTAGCGGGAGTTTCAGATACGCAGTATTTT CASSLGLAGVSDTQYF
TRBJ1-6 TRBV5-4 NA NA TGTGCCAGCAGCTTGGACAGGAGCTCCCCCCTCCACTTT CASSLDRSSPLHF
TRBJ1-1 TRBV6-5 TRBD1 NA TGTGCCAGCAGTTACTCGGAACCGGGACAGGGGGGCTGGGCTTTCTTT CASSYSEPGQGGWAFF
TRBJ1-6 TRBV6-5 NA NA TGTGCCAGCCGTGTGGACTTTCTTAATTCCCCCCTCCACTTT CASRVDFLNSPLHF
TRBJ2-2 TRBV5-1 TRBD2 NA TGCGCCAGCAGCCCAGGGAGGGGCGGGGAGCTGTTTTTT CASSPGRGGELFF
TRBJ2-2 TRBV4-2 NA NA TGTGCCAGCAGCCGGGCACAGGGTAACACCGGGGAGCTGTTTTTT CASSRAQGNTGELFF
TRBJ2-5 TRBV18 TRBD1 NA TGTGCCAGCTCACGCCGACAGGGGGAAGAGACCCAGTACTTC CASSRRQGEETQYF
TRBJ1-2 TRBV7-2 NA NA TGTGCCAGCAGCTTCTCAATAGACAGGAAAGCTGGCTACACCTTC CASSFSIDRKAGYTF
TRBJ1-1 TRBV4-2 NA NA TGTGCCAGCAGCCAAGATCACAGAAGCAACACTGAAGCTTTCTTT CASSQDHRSNTEAFF
TRBJ2-7 TRBV5-1 NA NA TGCGCCAGCAGCTTGCTTCCGACAGTAATCTACGAGCAGTACTTC CASSLLPTVIYEQYF
TRBJ2-7 TRBV11-2 NA NA TGTGCCAGCAGCTTTGGTAACGGCTACGAGCAGTACTTC CASSFGNGYEQYF
TRBJ2-7 TRBV7-8 TRBD2 NA TGTGCCAGCGGGACGCCCGGTCTTTTAGCGGGACGGGGAGAGCAGTACTTC CASGTPGLLAGRGEQYF
TRBJ1-2 TRBV5-6 TRBD1 NA TGTGCCAGCAGCTCCCTTCCGGGACAGGGGGCGAATGGCTACACCTTC CASSSLPGQGANGYTF
TRBJ2-7 TRBV7-2 NA once TGTGCCAGCAGCCGTATGTACGAGCAGTACTTC CASSRMYEQYF
TRBJ2-7 TRBV13 TRBD2 NA TGTGCCAGCAGCTCCAGCGGGAGTTCCCCCTACGAGCAGTACTTC CASSSSGSSPYEQYF
TRBJ2-2 TRBV19 TRBD2 NA TGTGCCAGTAGAGGACTAGCGAACACCGGGGAGCTGTTTTTT CASRGLANTGELFF
TRBJ2-3 TRBV5-1 NA NA TGCGCCAGCAGCTTAACTAGTTATCGCACAGATACGCAGTATTTT CASSLTSYRTDTQYF
TRBJ1-2 TRBV27 NA NA TGTGCCAGCAGTTTCAGGGAGGGATACTATGGCTACACCTTC CASSFREGYYGYTF
TRBJ1-1 TRBV30 NA NA TGTGCCTGGAGCCAGGTGGGCAACCGCGGGGCTTTCTTT CAWSQVGNRGAFF
TRBJ2-7 TRBV29-1 NA NA TGCAGCGTTACGGTATACAGGACCCACTCCTACGAGCAGTACTTC CSVTVYRTHSYEQYF
TRBJ2-3 TRBV27 NA NA TGTGCCAGCAGTTCCACCCTCCTAGGCTCTAGCACAGATACGCAGTATTTT CASSSTLLGSSTDTQYF
TRBJ1-2 TRBV30 NA once TGTGCCTGGAGTGTACGTCGGACTAGCAAGGATGGCTACACCTTC CAWSVRRTSKDGYTF
TRBJ2-5 TRBV5-1 TRBD1 NA TGCGCCAGCAGCTTGTCCAGCTTAACAGGGGGGCAAGAGACCCAGTACTTC CASSLSSLTGGQETQYF
TRBJ2-3 TRBV5-1 TRBD1 NA TGCGCCAGCAAACTACCGGGACAGGGGTCCTATACGCAGTATTTT CASKLPGQGSYTQYF
TRBJ2-3 TRBV5-1 TRBD2 NA TGCGCCAGCAGCTTGGATAGCGGGAGGCCAGATACGCAGTATTTT CASSLDSGRPDTQYF
TRBJ1-1 TRBV13 NA NA TGTGCCAGCAGCCGAATCGCGGCGGGGGATCGAACTGAAGCTTTCTTT CASSRIAAGDRTEAFF
TRBJ2-1 TRBV7-3 NA once TGTGCCAGCAGCTTAGCTAGCGCGGGCTACAATGAGCAGTTCTTC CASSLASAGYNEQFF
TRBJ2-3 TRBV18 NA NA TGTGCCAGCTCACCACTTCCGGGAACAGATACGCAGTATTTT CASSPLPGTDTQYF
TRBJ2-7 TRBV7-2 TRBD2 NA TGTGCCAGCAGCTTTCAAAGCGGGGGACTCTACGAGCAGTACTTC CASSFQSGGLYEQYF
TRBJ1-1 TRBV30 TRBD1 NA TGTGCCTGGAGTGTACGTGCAGGGGGCACTGAAGCTTTCTTT CAWSVRAGGTEAFF
TRBJ2-7 TRBV7-2 TRBD2 once TGTGCCAGCAGCTTGGTGACTAGCGGGGACTACGAGCAGTACTTC CASSLVTSGDYEQYF
TRBJ1-6 TRBV7-3 NA NA TGTGCCAGCAGCCCCCAGACAGGATTAAATTCACCCCTCCACTTT CASSPQTGLNSPLHF
TRBJ1-2 TRBV7-2 TRBD1 NA TGTGCCAGCAGCCTAAAGGGGGCCAGGTATGGCTACACCTTC CASSLKGARYGYTF
TRBJ2-5 TRBV15 NA NA TGTGCCACCAGCCCACGGGCCGGGATGGGTGCGGAGACCCAGTACTTC CATSPRAGMGAETQYF
TRBJ1-2 TRBV29-1 NA NA TGCAGCGTTGAACGGATCAGGCCCTATGGCTACACCTTC CSVERIRPYGYTF
TRBJ1-6 TRBV10-3 TRBD1 NA TGTGCCATCAGTGAGTCCGGACAGGGGCGCGGTAATTCACCCCTCCACTTT CAISESGQGRGNSPLHF
TRBJ2-1 TRBV19 TRBD1 NA TGTGCCAGTAGTCCATCGACAGGGACGAGCTCCTACAATGAGCAGTTCTTC CASSPSTGTSSYNEQFF
TRBJ2-2 TRBV27 NA NA TGTGCCAGCAGTTGGACTATCGGTGTTGAGCTGTTTTTT CASSWTIGVELFF
TRBJ1-6 TRBV6-5 NA once TGTGCCAGCAGTTATGGCCATCCCTCACAAAATTCACCCCTCCACTTT CASSYGHPSQNSPLHF
TRBJ2-7 TRBV29-1 NA NA TGCAGCGTTGCTGACAGGAGGAGGTCCTACGAGCAGTACTTC CSVADRRRSYEQYF